Shown below are 23 T cell receptor beta chains from a single sample sequenced in a study of cytomegalovirus exposure and HLA in healthy donors. Vbeta (60) and Jbeta (13) primers were used in the PCR. Sequencing was performed with immunoSEQ multiplex PCR; in TCRdb, only in-frame clones are kept and a portion is missing. Of around 130,000 clones listed, 70% to 90% are singletons. Specimen: PBMCs. Receptors originate from a man aged 40-50 years in good health and CMV-seronegative.

The V gene is TRBV11-1, the J gene TRBJ2-1, with D perhaps TRBD1 (6 bases). The V end was cut by 5 bases, the J end by 6 bases, with 11 bases between. The germline V gene has CDR1 SGHAT and CDR2 FQDESV (reference sequence). The CDR3 covers 13 residues. The CDR3 DNA reads as TGTGCCAGCAGCCACCTACAGGGCAATGAGCAGTTCTTC. Translation: CASSHLQGNEQFF.

J is TRBJ1-1 and V is TRBV5-4; tentatively, D is TRBD1 (6 bases). Trimming cost V 2 bases and J 4 bases, with 15 bases left between them. This CDR3 contains 15 residues. Germline CDR1 and CDR2: SGHNT and YYREEE (reference sequence). The CDR3 DNA reads TGTGCCAGCAGCTTCAAACAGGGATGGGGCACTGAAGCTTTCTTT. Residues: CASSFKQGWGTEAFF.

V is TRBV5-4 and J is TRBJ2-7; D perhaps matches TRBD1 (5 bases). This CDR3 spans 15 amino acids. Per germline, CDR1 SGHNT and CDR2 YYREEE (reference sequence). Trimming left V 0 bases short and J 6 bases short, with 16 bases between. The CDR3 sequence: CASSLAAGKGSEQYF. The CDR3 region has the DNA TGTGCCAGCAGCTTGGCCGCAGGGAAGGGCTCCGAGCAGTACTTC. The complete variable domain, with remaining parts taken from reference TRBV5-4 and TRBJ2-7, reads ETGVTQSPTHLIKTRGQQVTLRCSSQSGHNTVSWYQQALGQGPQFIFQYYREEENGRGNFPPRFSGLQFPNYSSELNVNALELDDSALYLCASSLAAGKGSEQYFGPGTRLTVT.

J is TRBJ2-3 and V is TRBV29-1, with 8 bases that match TRBD1. Germline CDR1 and CDR2: SQVTM and ANQGSEA. Losses at the gene ends were 6 bases for V and 7 bases for J; bases not matched to a gene: 18. The CDR3 length is 16 residues. CDR3 coding DNA: TGCAGCGTCTCCATGGGGGACAGGTCCTATAGGAATACGCAGTATTTT. Amino acid sequence: CSVSMGDRSYRNTQYF.

This rearrangement joins TRBV28 to TRBJ2-1; 13 bases are a match to TRBD2. V gave up 5 bases and J gave up 2 bases; unmatched junction bases: 3. This CDR3 is built from 16 residues. CDR1 is MDHEN, CDR2 SYDVKM, per germline. The CDR3 here is CASSAGTSGTYNEQFF. CDR3 sequence (DNA): TGTGCCAGCAGTGCTGGGACTAGCGGGACCTACAATGAGCAGTTCTTC. Variable domain in full (rest from reference TRBV28 and TRBJ2-1): DVKVTQSSRYLVKRTGEKVFLECVQDMDHENMFWYRQDPGLGLRLIYFSYDVKMKEKGDIPEGYSVSREKKERFSLILESASTNQTSMYLCASSAGTSGTYNEQFFGPGTRLTVL.

The chain has TRBV2 and TRBJ2-7; perhaps TRBD2 as D (6 bases). V lost 4 bases and J lost 8, with 21 bases in between. Germline assignment: CDR1 SNHLY and CDR2 FYNNEI. The CDR3 contains 15 residues. The CDR3 DNA reads TGTGCCAGCAGTGGGCCCGGAGGAGGGTCCTTGAAGCAGTACTTC. It is translated as CASSGPGGGSLKQYF. The full variable domain, completed using reference TRBV2 and TRBJ2-7, is EPEVTQTPSHQVTQMGQEVILRCVPISNHLYFYWYRQILGQKVEFLVSFYNNEISEKSEIFDDQFSVERPDGSNFTLKIRSTKLEDSAMYFCASSGPGGGSLKQYFGPGTRLTVT.

The CDR3 sequence: CASSDAGAVGETQYF. The CDR3 nucleotides are TGTGCCAGCAGTGATGCGGGGGCTGTGGGGGAGACCCAGTACTTC. The rearrangement uses TRBV2 and TRBJ2-5, with a possible D match to TRBD2 (7 bases). V gave up 3 bases and J gave up 5 bases, with 16 bases separating them. The CDR3 contains 15 residues. The germline V gene encodes CDR1 SNHLY and CDR2 FYNNEI. The full variable domain, in which reference TRBV2 and TRBJ2-5 provide the parts outside the CDR3, is EPEVTQTPSHQVTQMGQEVILRCVPISNHLYFYWYRQILGQKVEFLVSFYNNEISEKSEIFDDQFSVERPDGSNFTLKIRSTKLEDSAMYFCASSDAGAVGETQYFGPGTRLLVL.

V usage is TRBV28 and J usage is TRBJ2-5; TRBD1 matches 7 bases. The J call may be faulty, since TRBJ2-7 better matches the DNA end. Germline values: CDR1 MDHEN, CDR2 SYDVKM. This CDR3 has 15 amino acids. The CDR3 reads CASRPRWTGAYEQYF. The CDR3, as DNA: TGTGCCAGCAGACCGCGATGGACAGGAGCTTACGAGCAGTACTTC.

The chain joins TRBV2 to TRBJ1-6; maybe TRBD1 (6 bases). With 2 bases removed from V and 5 bases from J, the gap between germline ends came to 10 bases. The CDR3 has 15 amino acids. CDR1 is SNHLY, CDR2 FYNNEI, per germline. CDR3 region: CASSETTGNNSPLHF. The DNA for the CDR3 is TGTGCCAGCAGTGAAACTACAGGGAATAATTCACCCCTCCACTTT.

The sample holds a few counts of this clone. The rearrangement joins TRBV2 to TRBJ1-1; D gene unclear. Germline assignment: CDR1 SNHLY and CDR2 FYNNEI. V was cut by 5 bases and J by 0 bases, with 7 bases left in between. The CDR3 totals 13 residues. DNA for the CDR3: TGTGCCAGCAGTCAGTACATGAACACTGAAGCTTTCTTT. Its protein product is CASSQYMNTEAFF.

The CDR3 protein is CASSRERTGSNQPQHF. DNA of the CDR3: TGCGCCAGCAGCCGCGAACGCACAGGGTCCAATCAGCCCCAGCATTTT. The rearrangement joins TRBV4-3 to TRBJ1-5, with D possibly being TRBD1 (6 bases). CDR1 and CDR2 (germline): LGHNA, YSLEER. The germline V and J ends were trimmed by 4 bases and 3 bases, with 16 bases remaining between them. CDR3 size: 16 residues.

This clone has a single count. The chain is built from TRBV6-5 and TRBJ2-5; possible D gene TRBD2, 5 bases. Looked up from germline, CDR1 is MNHEY and CDR2 is SVGAGI. This CDR3 has 12 amino acids. Trimming left V 3 bases short and J 4 bases short, with 6 bases between. As DNA, the CDR3 is TGTGCCAGCAGTTATGGGAGAGAGACCCAGTACTTC. Translated: CASSYGRETQYF.

The rearrangement uses TRBV6-1 and TRBJ2-7; 9 bases are a match to TRBD1. Per the germline V gene, CDR1 is MNHNS and CDR2 is SASEGT. Trimming removed 4 bases from V and 1 base from J; junction bases left unmatched: 5. The CDR3 has 15 residues. CDR3: CASSVSDRGSYEQYF. The CDR3 DNA reads as TGTGCCAGCAGTGTCAGCGACAGGGGGTCCTACGAGCAGTACTTC.

This clone was seen more than once but under ten times. The rearrangement links TRBV5-4 to TRBJ2-7; 9 nucleotides align to TRBD1. This CDR3 is built from 12 residues. The germline V gene encodes CDR1 SGHNT and CDR2 YYREEE (reference sequence). With 4 bases clipped from V and 6 bases from J, the junction kept 2 bases outside the gene matches. This CDR3 is CASSQDRGEQYF. The DNA of the CDR3 is TGTGCCAGCAGCCAGGACAGGGGCGAGCAGTACTTC. The full variable domain, in which reference TRBV5-4 and TRBJ2-7 provide the parts outside the CDR3, is ETGVTQSPTHLIKTRGQQVTLRCSSQSGHNTVSWYQQALGQGPQFIFQYYREEENGRGNFPPRFSGLQFPNYSSELNVNALELDDSALYLCASSQDRGEQYFGPGTRLTVT.

The chain recombines TRBV7-9 with TRBJ1-1; D gene uncertain. Germline V gene data show CDR1 as SEHNR and CDR2 as FQNEAQ (reference sequence). V dropped 4 bases and J dropped 0 bases, with 9 bases sitting between them. The CDR3 extends over 14 amino acids. CDR3 in DNA: TGTGCCAGCAGCTCTCGACAAGTGAACACTGAAGCTTTCTTT. Encoded protein: CASSSRQVNTEAFF.

The chain carries TRBV28 and TRBJ2-6; 9 bases align to TRBD1. The CDR3 is 15 residues long. Germline trimming cut 10 bases from V and 3 bases from J; bases unmatched to any gene: 7. The V gene's germline CDR1 is MDHEN and CDR2 SYDVKM. This CDR3 is CATTGGASGANVLTF. CDR3 coding DNA: TGTGCCACTACAGGGGGCGCAAGTGGGGCCAACGTCCTGACTTTC.

Only one count was recorded for this clone. This rearrangement joins TRBV28 to TRBJ1-2; 12 bases are shared with TRBD1. Trimming removed 4 bases from V and 7 bases from J; junction bases left unmatched: 4. Germline CDR1 MDHEN, CDR2 SYDVKM. This CDR3 has 14 amino acids. The CDR3 is CASSSGQGAPGYTF. The CDR3 coding sequence is TGTGCCAGCAGTTCGGGACAGGGGGCACCTGGCTACACCTTC.

A single count supports this clone. The chain carries TRBV6-1 and TRBJ2-7; 13 bases agree with TRBD2. V trimming: 6 bases; J trimming: 4 bases; junction bases outside the gene matches: 3. This CDR3 has 14 residues. From germline, CDR1 is MNHNS and CDR2 SASEGT. CDR3 coding DNA: TGTGCCAGCAGCCCGGGACTAGCGGGATACGAGCAGTACTTC. Translation gives CASSPGLAGYEQYF.

This clone was seen once. The V gene is TRBV19, the J gene TRBJ1-2, with TRBD1 as a possible D gene (5 bases). The germline gives CDR1 LNHDA, CDR2 SQIVND (reference sequence). V shed 6 bases and J shed 1 base, with 9 bases lying between them. CDR3 length: 13 residues. CDR3 in DNA: TGTGCCAGTAGGCAGGGTCTTAACTATGGCTACACCTTC. Translated, it gives CASRQGLNYGYTF.

V usage is TRBV19 and J usage is TRBJ2-7, with 9 nucleotides matching TRBD1. The CDR3 sequence is 14 residues long. Germline-derived CDR1 and CDR2 are LNHDA and SQIVND (reference sequence). With V trimmed by 5 bases and J by 6 bases, 8 bases remained unmatched. CDR3 nucleotides: TGTGCCAGTAGTTCCCGGGACAGGGCCCCCGAGCAGTACTTC. As protein: CASSSRDRAPEQYF.

This chain joins TRBV10-3 and TRBJ2-3, with TRBD2 identical over 13 bases. The V gene's germline CDR1 is ENHRY and CDR2 SYGVKD. Trimming removed 6 bases from V and 2 bases from J; junction bases left unmatched: 8. The CDR3 runs 17 residues. The CDR3 DNA sequence: TGTGCCATCAGGCCGGGACTAGCGGGGAATATCACAGATACGCAGTATTTT. Protein sequence: CAIRPGLAGNITDTQYF.

The genes are TRBV2 and TRBJ2-1; 11 bases match TRBD2. CDR1 is SNHLY, CDR2 FYNNEI, per germline. This CDR3 contains 16 residues. V lost 5 bases and J lost 5; bases outside the gene matches: 8. The CDR3, as DNA: TGTGCCAGCAGTTTGTGGGGGACTAGCGGAGACAATGAGCAGTTCTTC. Translating gives CASSLWGTSGDNEQFF.

In the case of this clone: One end of the junction is discordant with germline, which a read error may explain. V is TRBV19 and J is TRBJ2-2; D possibly corresponds to TRBD2 (7 bases). There are 14 residues in the CDR3. CDR1 is LNHDA and CDR2 is SQIVND in the germline V gene (reference sequence). Here the CDR3 reads CASKVGGAAGELFF. DNA of the CDR3: TGTGCCAGTAAAGTGGGGGGGGCAGCCGGGGAGCTATTTTTT.